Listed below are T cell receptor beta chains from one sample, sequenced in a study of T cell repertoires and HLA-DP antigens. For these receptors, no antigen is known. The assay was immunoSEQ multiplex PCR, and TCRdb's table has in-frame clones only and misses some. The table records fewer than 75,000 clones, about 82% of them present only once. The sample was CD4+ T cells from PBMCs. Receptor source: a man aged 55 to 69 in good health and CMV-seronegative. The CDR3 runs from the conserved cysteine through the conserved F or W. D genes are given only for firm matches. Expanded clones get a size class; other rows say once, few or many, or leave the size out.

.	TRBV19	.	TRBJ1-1	CASSIVARTARNTEAFF	TGTGCCAGTAGTATAGTAGCCCGGACAGCTAGGAACACTGAAGCTTTCTTT
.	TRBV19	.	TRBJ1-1	CASSTGGWNTEAFF	TGTGCCAGTAGTACGGGGGGCTGGAACACTGAAGCTTTCTTT
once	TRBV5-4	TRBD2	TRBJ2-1	CASSLVGLADNEQFF	TGTGCCAGCAGCTTGGTGGGACTAGCGGACAATGAGCAGTTCTTC
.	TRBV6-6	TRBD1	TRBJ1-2	CASRGQSHGYTF	TGTGCCAGCAGGGGACAGTCCCATGGCTACACCTTC
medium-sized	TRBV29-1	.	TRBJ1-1	CSVYTGGTEAFF	TGCAGCGTCTACACCGGGGGAACTGAAGCTTTCTTT
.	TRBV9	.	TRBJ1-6	CASSMWGDGSPLHF	TGTGCCAGCAGTATGTGGGGGGACGGTTCACCCCTCCACTTT
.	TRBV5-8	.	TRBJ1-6	CASSAPGSYNSPLHF	TGTGCCAGCAGCGCCCCCGGCTCCTATAATTCACCCCTCCACTTT
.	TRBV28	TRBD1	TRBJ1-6	CASSPRAGGISPLHF	TGTGCCAGCAGCCCTAGGGCAGGGGGCATTTCACCCCTCCACTTT
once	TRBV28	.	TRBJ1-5	CASSSRGAGQPQHF	TGTGCCAGCAGTTCCCGGGGGGCGGGTCAGCCCCAGCATTTT
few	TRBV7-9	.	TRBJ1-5	CASSSRGNSNQPQHF	TGTGCCAGCAGCTCACGAGGGAATAGCAATCAGCCCCAGCATTTT
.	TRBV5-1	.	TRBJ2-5	CASSSDGGQETQYF	TGCGCCAGCAGCTCCGACGGGGGACAAGAGACCCAGTACTTC
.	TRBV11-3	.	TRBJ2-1	CASSQDAGYNEQFF	TGTGCCAGCAGTCAAGATGCGGGATACAATGAGCAGTTCTTC
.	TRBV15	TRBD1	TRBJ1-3	CATSSGNRGHGNTIYF	TGTGCCACCAGCAGCGGGAACAGGGGGCATGGAAACACCATATATTTT
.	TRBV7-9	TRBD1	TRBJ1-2	CASSFRPGSRGRHYGYTF	TGTGCCAGCAGCTTCCGACCCGGAAGTAGGGGGCGCCACTATGGCTACACCTTC
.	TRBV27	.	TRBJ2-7	CASRPRDGTYEQYF	TGTGCCAGCAGACCCCGGGACGGGACCTACGAGCAGTACTTC
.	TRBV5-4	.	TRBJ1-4	CASSAGNEKLFF	TGTGCCAGCAGCGCCGGTAATGAAAAACTGTTTTTT
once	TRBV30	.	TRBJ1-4	CAWSAGGLRNEKLFF	TGTGCCTGGAGTGCGGGGGGCCTCAGGAATGAAAAACTGTTTTTT
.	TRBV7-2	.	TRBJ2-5	CASSLYSRGETQYF	TGTGCCAGCAGCTTATATTCGAGGGGAGAGACCCAGTACTTC
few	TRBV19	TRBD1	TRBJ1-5	CASSIREGAQPQHF	TGTGCCAGTAGTATTCGGGAGGGGGCTCAGCCCCAGCATTTT
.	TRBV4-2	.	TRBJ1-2	CASSQDVAYNYGYTF	TGTGCCAGCAGCCAAGATGTAGCTTATAACTATGGCTACACCTTC
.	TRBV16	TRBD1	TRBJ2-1	CASSHSGTGKDEQFF	TGTGCCAGCAGCCACTCCGGGACAGGGAAGGATGAGCAGTTCTTC
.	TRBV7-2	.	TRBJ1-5	CASSLQGLSNQPQHF	TGTGCCAGCAGCTTACAGGGCCTTAGCAATCAGCCCCAGCATTTT
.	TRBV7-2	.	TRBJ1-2	CASSLATGYGYTF	TGTGCCAGCAGCTTAGCGACAGGCTATGGCTACACCTTC
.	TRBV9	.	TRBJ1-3	CASSVEGARRSGNTIYF	TGTGCCAGCAGCGTGGAGGGCGCCCGGAGATCTGGAAACACCATATATTTT
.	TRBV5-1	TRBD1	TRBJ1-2	CASSSGQGTTYGYTF	TGCGCCAGCAGCTCCGGACAGGGGACCACGTATGGCTACACCTTC
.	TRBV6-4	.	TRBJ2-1	CASSDLYNEQFF	TGTGCCAGCAGTGACCTCTACAATGAGCAGTTCTTC
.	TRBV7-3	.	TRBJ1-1	CASSPGGGRHTEAFF	TGTGCCAGCAGCCCGGGAGGGGGGCGTCATACTGAAGCTTTCTTT
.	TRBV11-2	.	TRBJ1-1	CASSLDWRTEAFF	TGTGCCAGCAGCTTAGATTGGAGGACCGAAGCTTTCTTT
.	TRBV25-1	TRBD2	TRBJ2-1	CASSLTLAGREQFF	TGTGCCAGCAGCCTTACACTAGCGGGACGTGAGCAGTTCTTC
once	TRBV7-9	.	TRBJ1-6	CASSLEQYNSPLHF	TGTGCCAGCAGCTTAGAACAGTATAATTCACCCCTCCACTTT
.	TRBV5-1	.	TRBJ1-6	CASSFDPNNSPLHF	TGCGCCAGCAGCTTCGACCCAAATAATTCACCCCTCCACTTT
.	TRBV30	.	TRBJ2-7	CAWETGTEQYF	TGTGCCTGGGAGACAGGAACCGAGCAGTACTTC
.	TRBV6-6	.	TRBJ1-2	CASSDSRSNYGYTF	TGTGCCAGCAGCGACAGTCGCTCTAACTATGGCTACACCTTC
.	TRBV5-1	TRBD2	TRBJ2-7	CASSLGGSGGSYEQYF	TGCGCCAGCAGCTTGGGAGGTAGCGGGGGCTCCTACGAGCAGTACTTC
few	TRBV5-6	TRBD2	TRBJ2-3	CASSLGLAGAQFTDTQYF	TGTGCCAGCAGCTTGGGACTAGCGGGGGCCCAATTCACAGATACGCAGTATTTT
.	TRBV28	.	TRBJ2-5	CASQLSGYQETQYF	TGTGCCAGCCAATTATCAGGGTACCAAGAGACCCAGTACTTC
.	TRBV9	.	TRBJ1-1	CASSAVGGLDRRGTEAFF	TGTGCCAGCAGCGCGGTGGGGGGGCTGGACCGCCGCGGCACTGAAGCTTTCTTT
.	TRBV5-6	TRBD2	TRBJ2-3	CASSVLAGGTDTQYF	TGTGCCAGCAGCGTTCTAGCGGGAGGGACAGATACGCAGTATTTT
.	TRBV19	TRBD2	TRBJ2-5	CASSIAVTSGVETQYF	TGTGCCAGTAGTATAGCAGTAACTAGCGGGGTGGAGACCCAGTACTTC
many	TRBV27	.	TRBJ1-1	CASSLGRGRFAEAFF	TGTGCCAGCAGCCTCGGCCGGGGGCGGTTCGCTGAAGCTTTCTTT
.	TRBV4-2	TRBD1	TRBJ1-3	CASSQDSVRGTPSGNTIYF	TGTGCCAGCAGCCAAGACAGCGTCAGGGGGACTCCTTCTGGAAACACCATATATTTT
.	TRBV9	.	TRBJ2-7	CASSLRDGSYEQYF	TGTGCCAGCAGCCTCCGGGATGGATCCTACGAGCAGTACTTC
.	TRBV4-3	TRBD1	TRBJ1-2	CASSLDDRVNGYTF	TGCGCCAGCAGCCTAGATGACAGGGTTAATGGCTACACCTTC
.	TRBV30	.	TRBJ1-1	CAWALFVYPGPRVTEAFF	TGTGCCTGGGCCCTATTTGTCTATCCGGGACCCAGAGTAACTGAAGCTTTCTTT
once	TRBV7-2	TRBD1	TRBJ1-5	CASSQGQSQPQHF	TGTGCCAGCAGCCAGGGACAGTCCCAGCCCCAGCATTTT
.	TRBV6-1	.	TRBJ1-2	CASSEDRVSGYTF	TGTGCCAGCAGTGAAGACAGGGTCTCCGGCTACACCTTC
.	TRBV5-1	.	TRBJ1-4	CASSRDLKTNEKLFF	TGCGCCAGCAGCCGGGACTTAAAAACTAATGAAAAACTGTTTTTT
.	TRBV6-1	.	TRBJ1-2	CASSAPRYGYTF	TGTGCCAGCAGTGCACCTCGGTATGGCTACACCTTC
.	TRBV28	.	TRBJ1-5	CASSLLGRAQPQHF	TGTGCCAGCAGTTTATTGGGGAGGGCTCAGCCCCAGCATTTT
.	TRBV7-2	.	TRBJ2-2	CASSPTRDSELFF	TGTGCCAGCAGCCCGACCCGGGACTCCGAGCTGTTTTTT
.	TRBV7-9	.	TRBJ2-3	CAAQEGSTDTQYF	TGTGCCGCACAGGAGGGCAGCACAGATACGCAGTATTTT
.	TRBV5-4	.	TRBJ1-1	CASSLGSYSVDTEAFF	TGTGCCAGCAGCTTGGGCAGCTACTCGGTCGACACTGAAGCTTTCTTT